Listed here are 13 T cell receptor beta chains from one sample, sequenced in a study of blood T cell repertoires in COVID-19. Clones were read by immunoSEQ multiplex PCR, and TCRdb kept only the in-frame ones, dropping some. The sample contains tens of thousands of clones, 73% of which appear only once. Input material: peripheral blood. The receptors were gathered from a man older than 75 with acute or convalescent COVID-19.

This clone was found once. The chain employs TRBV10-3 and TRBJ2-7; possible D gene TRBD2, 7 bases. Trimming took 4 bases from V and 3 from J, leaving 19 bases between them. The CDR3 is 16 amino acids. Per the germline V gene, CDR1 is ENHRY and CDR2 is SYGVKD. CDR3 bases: TGTGCCATCAGTGGGGGGGGCAGTTCAACCGGCTACGAGCAGTACTTC. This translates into CAISGGGSSTGYEQYF.

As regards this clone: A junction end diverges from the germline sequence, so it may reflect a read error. The CDR3 DNA reads as TGTGCCAGCAGCTCCCCGGGTCGGCGTCAGCGGAAGGTCTTC. It codes for CASSSPGRRQRKVF. The chain joins TRBV7-9 to TRBJ2-1; the D gene is possibly TRBD2 (5 bases). This CDR3 comprises 14 residues. Germline CDR1 reads SEHNR; CDR2 reads FQNEAQ (reference sequence).

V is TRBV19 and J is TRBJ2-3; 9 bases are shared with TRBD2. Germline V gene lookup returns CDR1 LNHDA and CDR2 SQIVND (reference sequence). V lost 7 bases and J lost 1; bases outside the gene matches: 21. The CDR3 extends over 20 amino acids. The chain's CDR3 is CASTDSMGTVAGAGTDTQYF. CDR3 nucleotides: TGTGCCAGTACGGATTCCATGGGGACAGTAGCGGGAGCTGGCACAGATACGCAGTATTTT. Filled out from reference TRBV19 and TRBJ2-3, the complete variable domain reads DGGITQSPKYLFRKEGQNVTLSCEQNLNHDAMYWYRQDPGQGLRLIYYSQIVNDFQKGDIAEGYSVSREKKESFPLTVTSAQKNPTAFYLCASTDSMGTVAGAGTDTQYFGPGTRLTVL.

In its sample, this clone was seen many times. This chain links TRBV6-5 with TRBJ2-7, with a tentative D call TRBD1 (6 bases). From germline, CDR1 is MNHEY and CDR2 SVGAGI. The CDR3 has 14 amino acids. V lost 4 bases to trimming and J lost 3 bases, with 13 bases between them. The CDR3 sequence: CASSSQNRVYEQYF. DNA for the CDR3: TGTGCCAGCAGTTCCCAAAACAGGGTCTACGAGCAGTACTTC.

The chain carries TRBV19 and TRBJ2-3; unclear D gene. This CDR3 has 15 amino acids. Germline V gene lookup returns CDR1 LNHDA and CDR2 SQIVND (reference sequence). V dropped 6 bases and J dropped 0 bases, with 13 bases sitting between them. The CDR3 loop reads CASSPQLSSTDTQYF. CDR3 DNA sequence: TGTGCCAGTAGCCCCCAGTTGTCTAGCACAGATACGCAGTATTTT. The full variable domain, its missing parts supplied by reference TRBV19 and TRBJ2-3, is DGGITQSPKYLFRKEGQNVTLSCEQNLNHDAMYWYRQDPGQGLRLIYYSQIVNDFQKGDIAEGYSVSREKKESFPLTVTSAQKNPTAFYLCASSPQLSSTDTQYFGPGTRLTVL.

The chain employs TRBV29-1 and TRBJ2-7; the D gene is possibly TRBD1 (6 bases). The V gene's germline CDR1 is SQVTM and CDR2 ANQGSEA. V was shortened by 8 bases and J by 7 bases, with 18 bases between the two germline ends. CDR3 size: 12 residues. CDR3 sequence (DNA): TGCAGCATATCGATGGGGGCGCGGGAGCAGTACTTC. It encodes CSISMGAREQYF.

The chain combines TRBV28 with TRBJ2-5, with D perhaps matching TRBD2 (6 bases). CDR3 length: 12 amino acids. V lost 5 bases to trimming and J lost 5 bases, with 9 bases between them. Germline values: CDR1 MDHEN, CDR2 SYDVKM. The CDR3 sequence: CASSHLAETQYF. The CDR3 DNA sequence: TGTGCCAGCAGTCATCTAGCGGAGACCCAGTACTTC.

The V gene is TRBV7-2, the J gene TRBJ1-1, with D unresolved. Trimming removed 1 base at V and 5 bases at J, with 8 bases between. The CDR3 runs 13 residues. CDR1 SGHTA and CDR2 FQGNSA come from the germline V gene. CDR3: CASSLGAMTEAFF. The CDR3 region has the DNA TGTGCCAGCAGCTTAGGGGCGATGACTGAAGCTTTCTTT.

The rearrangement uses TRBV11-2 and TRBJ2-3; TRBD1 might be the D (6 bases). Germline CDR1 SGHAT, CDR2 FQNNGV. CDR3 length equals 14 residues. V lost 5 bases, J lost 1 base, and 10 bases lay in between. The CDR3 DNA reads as TGTGCCAGCAGCCCGAGGACAGGCACAGATACGCAGTATTTT. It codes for CASSPRTGTDTQYF. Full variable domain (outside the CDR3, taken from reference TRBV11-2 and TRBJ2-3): EAGVAQSPRYKIIEKRQSVAFWCNPISGHATLYWYQQILGQGPKLLIQFQNNGVVDDSQLPKDRFSAERLKGVDSTLKIQPAKLEDSAVYLCASSPRTGTDTQYFGPGTRLTVL.

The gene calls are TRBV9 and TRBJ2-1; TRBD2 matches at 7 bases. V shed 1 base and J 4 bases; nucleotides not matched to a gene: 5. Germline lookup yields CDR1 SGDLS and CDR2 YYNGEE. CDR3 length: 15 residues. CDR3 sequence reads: CASSVRGEIYNEQFF. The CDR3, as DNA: TGTGCCAGCAGCGTACGGGGGGAAATTTACAATGAGCAGTTCTTC.

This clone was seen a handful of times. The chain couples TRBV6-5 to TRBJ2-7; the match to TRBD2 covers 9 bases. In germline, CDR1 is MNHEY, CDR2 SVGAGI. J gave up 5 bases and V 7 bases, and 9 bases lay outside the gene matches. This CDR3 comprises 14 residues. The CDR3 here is CASTSSGRRNEQYF. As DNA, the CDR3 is TGTGCCAGCACTAGCAGCGGGAGGAGGAACGAGCAGTACTTC.

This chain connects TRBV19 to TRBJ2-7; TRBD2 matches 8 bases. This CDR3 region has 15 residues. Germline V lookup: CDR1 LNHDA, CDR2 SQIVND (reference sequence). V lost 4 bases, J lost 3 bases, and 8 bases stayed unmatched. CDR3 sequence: CASSTLAGGGYEQYF. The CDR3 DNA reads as TGTGCCAGTAGTACCTTGGCGGGGGGCGGCTACGAGCAGTACTTC.

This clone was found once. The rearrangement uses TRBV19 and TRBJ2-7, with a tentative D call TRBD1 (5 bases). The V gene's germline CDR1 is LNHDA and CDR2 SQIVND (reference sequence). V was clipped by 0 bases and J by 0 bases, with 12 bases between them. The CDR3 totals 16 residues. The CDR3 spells CASSIDGQRTSYEQYF. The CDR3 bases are TGTGCCAGTAGTATAGACGGACAAAGAACCTCCTACGAGCAGTACTTC.